This T cell receptor (beta chain) is drawn from a study of blood T cell repertoires in COVID-19. As for the study in general: Donors in the United States, Italy and Spain gave samples during acute or convalescent COVID-19. Sources were T cells, B-cell-depleted T cells, or PBMCs; the material itself was cDNA or gDNA.

Original methodology: Scientists estimated how many nucleated cells there were by amplifying reference gene primers. Generated by immunoSEQ multiplex PCR, the TCRdb table keeps only in-frame clones and is missing some. From that table come the V and J calls and clone size; the DNA was used to work out D and trimming. The sample yields around 200,000 clones, more than 65% seen once. The length of the CDR3 is 13 residues. Trimming removed 5 bases from V and 7 bases from J; junction bases left unmatched: 5. The germline V gene encodes CDR1 KGHDR and CDR2 SFDVKD. The rearrangement uses TRBV24-1 and TRBJ1-1, with 8 bases that match TRBD1. This TCR was recovered from a human donor with acute or convalescent COVID-19. The donor label of this sample is uncertain. Sequencing was done on a sample of peripheral blood. The CDR3 sequence: CATSGAGGGEAFF. The CDR3 DNA reads TGTGCCACCAGTGGGGCAGGGGGCGGTGAAGCTTTCTTT.